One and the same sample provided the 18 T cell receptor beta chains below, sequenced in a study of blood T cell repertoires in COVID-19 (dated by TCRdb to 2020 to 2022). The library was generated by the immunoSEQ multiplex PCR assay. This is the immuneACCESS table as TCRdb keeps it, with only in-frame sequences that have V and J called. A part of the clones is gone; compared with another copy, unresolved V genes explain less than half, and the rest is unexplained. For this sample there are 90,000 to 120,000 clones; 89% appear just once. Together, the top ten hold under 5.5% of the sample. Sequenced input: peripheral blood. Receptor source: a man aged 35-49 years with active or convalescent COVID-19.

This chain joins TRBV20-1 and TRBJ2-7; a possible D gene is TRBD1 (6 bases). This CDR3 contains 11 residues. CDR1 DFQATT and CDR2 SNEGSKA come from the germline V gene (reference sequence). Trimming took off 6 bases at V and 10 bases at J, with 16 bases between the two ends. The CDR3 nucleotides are TGCAGTGCCCTGACCTCAGGGGATCAGTACTTC. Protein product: CSALTSGDQYF.

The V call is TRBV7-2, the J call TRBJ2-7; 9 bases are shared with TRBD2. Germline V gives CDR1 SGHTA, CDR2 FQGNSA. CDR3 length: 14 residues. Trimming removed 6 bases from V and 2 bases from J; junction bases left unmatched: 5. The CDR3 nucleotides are TGTGCCAGCAGTTTCGCGGGAGGGACCTACGAGCAGTACTTC. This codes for CASSFAGGTYEQYF.

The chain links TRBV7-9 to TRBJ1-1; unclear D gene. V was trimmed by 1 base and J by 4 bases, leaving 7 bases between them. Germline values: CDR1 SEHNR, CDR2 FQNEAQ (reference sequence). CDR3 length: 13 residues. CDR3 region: CASSLGATTEAFF. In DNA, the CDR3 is TGTGCCAGCAGCTTAGGGGCAACCACTGAAGCTTTCTTT.

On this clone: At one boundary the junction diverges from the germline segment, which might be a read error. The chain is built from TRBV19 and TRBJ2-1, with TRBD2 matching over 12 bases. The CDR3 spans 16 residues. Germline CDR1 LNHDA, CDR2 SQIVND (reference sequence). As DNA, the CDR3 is TGTGCCAGTAGAATAGGACTAGCGGGGACCTACAATGAGCAGTTCTTC. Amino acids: CASRIGLAGTYNEQFF.

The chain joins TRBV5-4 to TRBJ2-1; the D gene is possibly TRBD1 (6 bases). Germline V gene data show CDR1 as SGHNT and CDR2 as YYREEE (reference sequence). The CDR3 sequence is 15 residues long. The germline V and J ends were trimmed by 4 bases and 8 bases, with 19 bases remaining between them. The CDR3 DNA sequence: TGTGCCAGCAGCCCGTCACAGGGACCTACGGATGAGCAGTTCTTC. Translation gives CASSPSQGPTDEQFF.

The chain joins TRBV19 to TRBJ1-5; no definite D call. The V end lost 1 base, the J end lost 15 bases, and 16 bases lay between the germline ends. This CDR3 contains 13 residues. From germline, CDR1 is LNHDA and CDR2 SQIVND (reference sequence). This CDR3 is CASSIGEIGHWHF. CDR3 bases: TGTGCCAGTAGTATAGGGGAGATTGGTCACTGGCATTTT. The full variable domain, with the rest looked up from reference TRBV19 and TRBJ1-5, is DGGITQSPKYLFRKEGQNVTLSCEQNLNHDAMYWYRQDPGQGLRLIYYSQIVNDFQKGDIAEGYSVSREKKESFPLTVTSAQKNPTAFYLCASSIGEIGHWHFGDGTRLSIL.

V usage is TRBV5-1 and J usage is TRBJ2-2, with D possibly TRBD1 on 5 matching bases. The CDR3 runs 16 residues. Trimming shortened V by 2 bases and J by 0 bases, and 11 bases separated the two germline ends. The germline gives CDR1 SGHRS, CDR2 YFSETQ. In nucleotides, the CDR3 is TGCGCCAGCAGCTTAGAGGACACCGCGAACACCGGGGAGCTGTTTTTT. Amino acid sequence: CASSLEDTANTGELFF.

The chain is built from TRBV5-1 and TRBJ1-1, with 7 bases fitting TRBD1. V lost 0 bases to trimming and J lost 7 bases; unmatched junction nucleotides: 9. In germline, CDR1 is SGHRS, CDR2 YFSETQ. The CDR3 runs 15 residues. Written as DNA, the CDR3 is TGCGCCAGCAGCTTGGACTGGACAGGTAGTGATGAAGCTTTCTTT. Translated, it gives CASSLDWTGSDEAFF.

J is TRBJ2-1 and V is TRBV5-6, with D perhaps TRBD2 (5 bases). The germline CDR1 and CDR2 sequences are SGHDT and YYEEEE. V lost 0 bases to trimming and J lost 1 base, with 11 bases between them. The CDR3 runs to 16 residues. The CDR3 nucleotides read TGTGCCAGCAGCTTGGTCGGGGTCGGGTCCTACAATGAGCAGTTCTTC. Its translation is CASSLVGVGSYNEQFF.

CDR3 in DNA: TGTGCCAGCTCCTACTCCCGAGGAAGTGCGGATTCACCCCTCCACTTT. Its protein product is CASSYSRGSADSPLHF. V and J are TRBV18 and TRBJ1-6; no reliable D call. V was clipped by 6 bases and J by 8 bases, with 20 bases between them. Germline CDR1 is KGHSH and CDR2 is LQKENI. The CDR3 consists of 16 residues.

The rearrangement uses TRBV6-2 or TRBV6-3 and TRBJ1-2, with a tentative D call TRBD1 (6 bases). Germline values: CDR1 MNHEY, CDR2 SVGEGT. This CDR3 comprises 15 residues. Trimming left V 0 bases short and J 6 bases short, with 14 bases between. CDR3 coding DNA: TGTGCCAGCAGTTACTCGAAGGGGGTTGCGGATGGCTACACCTTC. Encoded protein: CASSYSKGVADGYTF.

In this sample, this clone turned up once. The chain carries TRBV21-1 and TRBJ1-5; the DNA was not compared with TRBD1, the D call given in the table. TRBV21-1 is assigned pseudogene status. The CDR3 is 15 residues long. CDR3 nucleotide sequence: TGTGCCAGCAACGATCAAGGACATTGCAATCAGCCCCAGCATTTT. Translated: CASNDQGHCNQPQHF.

CDR3 amino acids: CAWSRRQANEQYF. In DNA form, the CDR3 reads TGTGCCTGGAGTAGGAGGCAGGCCAACGAGCAGTACTTC. The V gene is TRBV30, the J gene TRBJ2-7; the D gene is possibly TRBD2 (5 bases). The CDR3 length is 13 residues. V shed 2 bases and J shed 5 bases, with 13 bases lying between them. CDR1 is GTSNPN and CDR2 is SVGIG in the germline V gene (reference sequence).

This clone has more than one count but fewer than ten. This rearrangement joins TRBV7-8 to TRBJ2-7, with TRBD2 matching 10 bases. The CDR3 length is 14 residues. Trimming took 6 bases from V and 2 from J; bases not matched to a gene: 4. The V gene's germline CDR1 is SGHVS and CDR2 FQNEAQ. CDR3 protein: CASRPGLAPYEQYF. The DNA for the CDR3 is TGTGCCAGCAGGCCGGGACTAGCGCCCTACGAGCAGTACTTC.

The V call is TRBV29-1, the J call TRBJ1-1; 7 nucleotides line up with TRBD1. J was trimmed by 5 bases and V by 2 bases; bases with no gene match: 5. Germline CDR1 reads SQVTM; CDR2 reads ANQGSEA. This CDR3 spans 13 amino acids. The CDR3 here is CSVEYQGGTEAFF. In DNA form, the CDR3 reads TGCAGCGTTGAATACCAGGGGGGTACTGAAGCTTTCTTT.

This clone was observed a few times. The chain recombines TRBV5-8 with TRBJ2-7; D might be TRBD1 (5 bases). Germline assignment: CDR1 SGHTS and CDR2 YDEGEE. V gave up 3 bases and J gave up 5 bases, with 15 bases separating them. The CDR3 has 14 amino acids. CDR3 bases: TGTGCCAGCAGCTCAAGGGGCAGGGCGGACGAGCAGTACTTC. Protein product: CASSSRGRADEQYF.

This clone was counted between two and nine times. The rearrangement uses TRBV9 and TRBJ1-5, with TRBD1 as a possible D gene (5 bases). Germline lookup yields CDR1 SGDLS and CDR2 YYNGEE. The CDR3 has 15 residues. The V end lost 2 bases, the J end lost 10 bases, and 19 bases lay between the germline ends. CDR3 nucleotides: TGTGCCAGCAGCGTGGATGGGCAGGACAATAGACCCCAGCATTTT. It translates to CASSVDGQDNRPQHF.

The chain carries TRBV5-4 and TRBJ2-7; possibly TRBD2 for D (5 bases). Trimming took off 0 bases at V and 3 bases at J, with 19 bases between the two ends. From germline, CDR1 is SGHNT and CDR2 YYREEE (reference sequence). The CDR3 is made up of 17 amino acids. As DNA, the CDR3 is TGTGCCAGCAGCTTGGGCCCCGGAGGAGGCGGCGGCTACGAGCAGTACTTC. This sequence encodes CASSLGPGGGGGYEQYF.